This T cell receptor beta chain stems from a study of spatial heterogeneity in lung cancer. This clonotype was detected many times. The target antigen is unknown. TCRdb called the 5' RACE reads again in MiXCR, with one record for every CDR3 protein. In the table there are around 5,000 distinct CDR3 sequences, 7% to 8.5% of which are singletons. Time point given: sample taken at primary tumor resection. The CDR3 runs to 15 residues. V dropped 4 bases and J dropped 2 bases, with 12 bases sitting between them. Germline V CDR1 and CDR2: SGHTA, FQGNSA. Study results and caveats: Mutation tallies in tumors tracked expanded intratumoral alpha and beta TCR counts.

V usage is TRBV7-2 and J usage is TRBJ2-1, with D perhaps matching TRBD2 (6 bases). The clonotype was recovered from a male donor with early-stage non-small cell lung cancer. The sample was lung tumor tissue, taken at surgery. The CDR3 DNA reads as TGTGCCAGCAGCTCGCAGGGAGGTCCCTACAATGAGCAGTTCTTC. Protein sequence: CASSSQGGPYNEQFF.